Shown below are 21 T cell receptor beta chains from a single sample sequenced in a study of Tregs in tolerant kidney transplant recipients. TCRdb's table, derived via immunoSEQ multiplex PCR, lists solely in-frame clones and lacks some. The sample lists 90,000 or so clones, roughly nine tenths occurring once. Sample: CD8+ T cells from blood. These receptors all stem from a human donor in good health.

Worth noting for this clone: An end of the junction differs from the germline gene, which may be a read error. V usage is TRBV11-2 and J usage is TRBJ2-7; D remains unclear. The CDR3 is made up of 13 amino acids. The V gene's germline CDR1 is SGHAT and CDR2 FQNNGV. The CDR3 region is CASTAPPSYEQCF. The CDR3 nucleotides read TGTGCCAGTACCGCGCCCCCATCCTACGAGCAGTGCTTC. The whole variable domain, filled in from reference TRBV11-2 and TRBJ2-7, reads EAGVAQSPRYKIIEKRQSVAFWCNPISGHATLYWYQQILGQGPKLLIQFQNNGVVDDSQLPKDRFSAERLKGVDSTLKIQPAKLEDSAVYLCASTAPPSYEQCFGPGTRLTVT.

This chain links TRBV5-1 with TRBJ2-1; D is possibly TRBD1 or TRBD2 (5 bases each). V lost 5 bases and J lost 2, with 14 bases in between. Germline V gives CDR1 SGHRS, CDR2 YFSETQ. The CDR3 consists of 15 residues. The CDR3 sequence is CASSIPRGTYNEQFF. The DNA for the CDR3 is TGCGCCAGCAGTATTCCGAGGGGCACCTACAATGAGCAGTTCTTC.

This CDR3 reads CASSPPGLVGTGELFF. The CDR3, as DNA: TGTGCCAGCTCACCACCGGGACTAGTCGGCACCGGGGAGCTGTTTTTT. The J gene is TRBJ2-2, the V gene TRBV18; 8 bases align to TRBD2. Trimming at V came to 0 bases and at J to 4 bases, leaving 4 bases not matched to a gene. The CDR3 covers 16 residues. Germline-derived CDR1 and CDR2 are KGHSH and LQKENI.

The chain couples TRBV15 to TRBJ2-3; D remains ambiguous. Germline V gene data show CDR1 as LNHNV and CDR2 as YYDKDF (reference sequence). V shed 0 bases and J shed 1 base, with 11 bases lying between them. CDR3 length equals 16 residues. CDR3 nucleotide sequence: TGTGCCACCAGCAGAGATAGTCAGGCCCGCACAGATACGCAGTATTTT. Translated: CATSRDSQARTDTQYF.

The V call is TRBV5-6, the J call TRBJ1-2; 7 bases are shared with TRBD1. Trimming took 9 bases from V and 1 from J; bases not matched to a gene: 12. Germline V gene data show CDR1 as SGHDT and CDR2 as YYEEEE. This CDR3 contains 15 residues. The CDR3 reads CATLPGAGGNYGYTF. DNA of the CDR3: TGTGCCACCTTGCCCGGGGCAGGGGGTAACTATGGCTACACCTTC.

CDR3 sequence: CASRPPNPLSSGGNTGELFF. Written as DNA, the CDR3 is TGTGCCAGCAGGCCCCCAAATCCCCTATCTAGCGGGGGGAACACCGGGGAGCTGTTTTTT. The chain is built from TRBV2 and TRBJ2-2, with 10 bases aligning to TRBD2. The CDR3 loop spans 20 amino acids. Germline V lookup: CDR1 SNHLY, CDR2 FYNNEI. Losses at the gene ends were 6 bases for V and 1 base for J; bases not matched to a gene: 17.

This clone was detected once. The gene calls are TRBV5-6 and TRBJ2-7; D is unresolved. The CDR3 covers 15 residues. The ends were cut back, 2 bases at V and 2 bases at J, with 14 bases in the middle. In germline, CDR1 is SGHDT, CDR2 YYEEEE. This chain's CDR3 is CASSFSTKDPYEQYF. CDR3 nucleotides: TGTGCCAGCAGCTTTAGCACCAAAGACCCCTACGAGCAGTACTTC.

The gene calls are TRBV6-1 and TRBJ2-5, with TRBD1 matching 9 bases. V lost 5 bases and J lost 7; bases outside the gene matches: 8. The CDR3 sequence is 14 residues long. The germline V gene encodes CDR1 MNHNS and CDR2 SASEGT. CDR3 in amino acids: CASSWDREFWTQYF. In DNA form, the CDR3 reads TGTGCCAGCAGTTGGGACAGGGAGTTTTGGACCCAGTACTTC.

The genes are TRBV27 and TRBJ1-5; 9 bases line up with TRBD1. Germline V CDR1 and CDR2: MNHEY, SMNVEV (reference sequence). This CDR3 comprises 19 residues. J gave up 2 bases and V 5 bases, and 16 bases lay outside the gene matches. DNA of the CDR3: TGTGCCAGCAGTCCAACACAGGGGGCGGATGTTCTAGGCAATCAGCCCCAGCATTTT. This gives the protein CASSPTQGADVLGNQPQHF.

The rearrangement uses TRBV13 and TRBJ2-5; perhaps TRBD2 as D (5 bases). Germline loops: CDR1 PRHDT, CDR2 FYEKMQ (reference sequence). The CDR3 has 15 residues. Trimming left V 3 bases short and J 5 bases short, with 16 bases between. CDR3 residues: CASSFRLGGRETQYF. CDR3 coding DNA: TGTGCCAGCAGCTTTCGGCTCGGCGGGCGGGAGACCCAGTACTTC.

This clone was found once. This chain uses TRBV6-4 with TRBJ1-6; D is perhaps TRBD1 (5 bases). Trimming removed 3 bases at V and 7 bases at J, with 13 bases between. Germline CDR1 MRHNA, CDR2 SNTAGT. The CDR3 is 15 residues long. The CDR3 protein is CASSEGVSGNSPLHF. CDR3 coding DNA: TGTGCCAGCAGTGAAGGGGTTTCAGGCAATTCACCCCTCCACTTT.

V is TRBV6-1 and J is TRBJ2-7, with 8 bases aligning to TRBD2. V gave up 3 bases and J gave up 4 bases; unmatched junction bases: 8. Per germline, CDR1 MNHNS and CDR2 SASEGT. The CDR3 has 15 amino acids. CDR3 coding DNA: TGTGCCAGCAGTGAGTGGACGGGAGGGCCATACGAGCAGTACTTC. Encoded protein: CASSEWTGGPYEQYF.

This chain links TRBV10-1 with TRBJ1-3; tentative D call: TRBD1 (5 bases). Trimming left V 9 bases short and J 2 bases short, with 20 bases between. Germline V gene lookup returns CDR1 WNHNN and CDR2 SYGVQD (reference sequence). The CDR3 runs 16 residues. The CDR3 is CASTAGTPEAGNTIYF. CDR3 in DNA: TGCGCCAGTACCGCCGGGACCCCGGAGGCTGGAAACACCATATATTTT.

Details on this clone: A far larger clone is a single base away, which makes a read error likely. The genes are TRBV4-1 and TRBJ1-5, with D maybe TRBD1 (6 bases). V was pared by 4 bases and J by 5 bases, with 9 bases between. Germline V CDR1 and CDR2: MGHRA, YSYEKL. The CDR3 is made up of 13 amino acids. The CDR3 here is CASSPEGDQPQHF. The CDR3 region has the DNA TGCGCCAGCAGCCCGGAGGGGGATCAGCCCCAGCATTTT.

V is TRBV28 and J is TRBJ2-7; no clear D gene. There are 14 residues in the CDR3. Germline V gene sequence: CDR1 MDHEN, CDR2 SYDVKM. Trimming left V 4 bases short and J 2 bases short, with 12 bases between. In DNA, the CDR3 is TGTGCCAGCAGTTCCCGGGCACACACCTACGAGCAGTACTTC. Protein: CASSSRAHTYEQYF.

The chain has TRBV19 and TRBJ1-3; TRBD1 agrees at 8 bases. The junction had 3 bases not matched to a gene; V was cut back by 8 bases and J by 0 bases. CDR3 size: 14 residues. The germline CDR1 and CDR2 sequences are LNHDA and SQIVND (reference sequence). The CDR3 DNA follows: TGTGCCAGTGCCGGACAGGGCTCTGGAAACACCATATATTTT. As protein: CASAGQGSGNTIYF.

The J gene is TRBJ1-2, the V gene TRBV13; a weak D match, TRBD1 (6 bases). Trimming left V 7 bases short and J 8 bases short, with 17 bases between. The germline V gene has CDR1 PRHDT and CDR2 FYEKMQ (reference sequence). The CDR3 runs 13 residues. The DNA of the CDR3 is TGTGCCAGCACCCCGGAGGGGGAAGTGGGCTACACCTTC. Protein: CASTPEGEVGYTF.

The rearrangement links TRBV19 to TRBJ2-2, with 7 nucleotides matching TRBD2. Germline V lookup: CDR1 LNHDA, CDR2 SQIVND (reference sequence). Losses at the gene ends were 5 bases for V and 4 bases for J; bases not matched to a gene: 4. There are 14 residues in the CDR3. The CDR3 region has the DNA TGTGCCAGTAGTCCCGGGACTACCACCGGGGAGCTGTTTTTT. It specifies CASSPGTTTGELFF.

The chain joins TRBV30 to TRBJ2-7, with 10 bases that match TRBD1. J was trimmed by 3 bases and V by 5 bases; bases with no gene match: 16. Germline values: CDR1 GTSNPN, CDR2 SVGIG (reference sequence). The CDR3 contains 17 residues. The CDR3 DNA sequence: TGTGCCTGGGAGAAACCGACGGGACAGGGGTTTTTCTACGAGCAGTACTTC. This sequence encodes CAWEKPTGQGFFYEQYF.

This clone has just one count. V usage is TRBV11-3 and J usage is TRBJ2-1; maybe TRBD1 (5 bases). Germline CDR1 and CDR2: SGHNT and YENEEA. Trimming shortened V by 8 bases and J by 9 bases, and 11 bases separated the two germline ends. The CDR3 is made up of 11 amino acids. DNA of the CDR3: TGTGCCAGCCCTAGTAGGGGTGAGCAGTTCTTC. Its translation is CASPSRGEQFF.

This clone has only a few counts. This CDR3 is CASSYSTSAHYEQYF. In DNA, the CDR3 is TGTGCCAGCAGTTACTCCACTAGCGCGCACTACGAGCAGTACTTC. The chain links TRBV6-5 to TRBJ2-7, with TRBD2 matching 7 bases. J was trimmed by 3 bases and V by 0 bases; bases with no gene match: 5. Germline CDR1 reads MNHEY; CDR2 reads SVGAGI. This CDR3 comprises 15 residues.